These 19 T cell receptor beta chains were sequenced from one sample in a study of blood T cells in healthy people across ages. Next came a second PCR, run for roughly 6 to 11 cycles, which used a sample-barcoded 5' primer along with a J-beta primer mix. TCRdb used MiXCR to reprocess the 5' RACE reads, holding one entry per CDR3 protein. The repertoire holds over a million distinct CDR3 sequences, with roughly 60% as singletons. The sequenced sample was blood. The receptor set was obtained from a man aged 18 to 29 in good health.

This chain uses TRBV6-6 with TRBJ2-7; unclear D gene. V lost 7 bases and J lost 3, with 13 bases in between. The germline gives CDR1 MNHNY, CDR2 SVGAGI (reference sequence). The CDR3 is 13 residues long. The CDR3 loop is CASIESGVYEQYF. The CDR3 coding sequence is TGTGCCAGCATTGAGTCTGGGGTCTACGAGCAGTACTTC.

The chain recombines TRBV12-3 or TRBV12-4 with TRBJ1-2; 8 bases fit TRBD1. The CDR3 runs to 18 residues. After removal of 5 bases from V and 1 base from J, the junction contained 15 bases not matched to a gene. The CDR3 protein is CASSGAYLGTGGNYGYTF. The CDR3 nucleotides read TGTGCCAGCAGTGGGGCATATTTGGGAACAGGGGGTAACTATGGCTACACCTTC.

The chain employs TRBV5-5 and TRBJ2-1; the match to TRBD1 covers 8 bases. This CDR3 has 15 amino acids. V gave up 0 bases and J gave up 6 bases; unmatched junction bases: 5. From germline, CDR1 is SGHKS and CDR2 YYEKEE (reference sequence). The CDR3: CASSLGQGYSNEQFF. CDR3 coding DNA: TGTGCCAGCAGCTTGGGACAGGGGTACTCCAATGAGCAGTTCTTC.

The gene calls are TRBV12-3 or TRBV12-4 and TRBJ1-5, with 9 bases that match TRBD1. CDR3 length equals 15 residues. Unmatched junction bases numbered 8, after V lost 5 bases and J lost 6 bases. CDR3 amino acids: CASSPGTGMGQPQHF. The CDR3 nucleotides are TGTGCCAGCAGTCCCGGGACAGGGATGGGTCAGCCCCAGCATTTT.

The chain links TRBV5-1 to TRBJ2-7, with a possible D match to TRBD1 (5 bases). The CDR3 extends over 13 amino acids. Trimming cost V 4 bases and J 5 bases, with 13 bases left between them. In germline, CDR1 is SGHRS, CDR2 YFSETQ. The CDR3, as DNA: TGCGCCAGCAGCGTGGGGCCGTTCGACGAGCAGTACTTC. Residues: CASSVGPFDEQYF.

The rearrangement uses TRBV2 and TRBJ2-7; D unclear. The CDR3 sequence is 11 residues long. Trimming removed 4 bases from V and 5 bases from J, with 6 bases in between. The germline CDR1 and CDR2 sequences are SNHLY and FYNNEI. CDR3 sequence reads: CASSAGHEQYF. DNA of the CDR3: TGTGCCAGCAGTGCTGGCCACGAGCAGTACTTC. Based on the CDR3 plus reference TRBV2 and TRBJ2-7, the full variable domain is EPEVTQTPSHQVTQMGQEVILRCVPISNHLYFYWYRQILGQKVEFLVSFYNNEISEKSEIFDDQFSVERPDGSNFTLKIRSTKLEDSAMYFCASSAGHEQYFGPGTRLTVT.

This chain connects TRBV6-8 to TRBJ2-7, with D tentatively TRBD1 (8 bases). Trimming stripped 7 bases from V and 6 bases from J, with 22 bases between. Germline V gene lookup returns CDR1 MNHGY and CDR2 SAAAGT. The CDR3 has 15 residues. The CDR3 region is CASTIDRGGYLEQYF. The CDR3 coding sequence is TGTGCCAGCACGATCGACAGGGGAGGGTATCTCGAGCAGTACTTC.

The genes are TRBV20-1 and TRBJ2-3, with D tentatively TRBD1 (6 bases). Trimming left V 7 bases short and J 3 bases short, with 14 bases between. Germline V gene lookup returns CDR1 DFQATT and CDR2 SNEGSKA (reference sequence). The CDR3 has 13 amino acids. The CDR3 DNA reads TGCAGTGTCATCCAGGGGCTTACAGATACGCAGTATTTT. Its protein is CSVIQGLTDTQYF.

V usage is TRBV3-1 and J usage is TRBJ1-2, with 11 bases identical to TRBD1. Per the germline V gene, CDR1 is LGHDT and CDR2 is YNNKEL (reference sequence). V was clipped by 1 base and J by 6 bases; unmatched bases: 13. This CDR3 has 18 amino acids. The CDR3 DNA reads TGTGCCAGCAGCCAAGCCCGAAGGCGGACAGGGGGCCTTAATGGCTACACCTTC. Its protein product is CASSQARRRTGGLNGYTF. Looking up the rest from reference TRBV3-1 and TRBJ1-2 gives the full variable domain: DTAVSQTPKYLVTQMGNDKSIKCEQNLGHDTMYWYKQDSKKFLKIMFSYNNKELIINETVPNRFSPKSPDKAHLNLHINSLELGDSAVYFCASSQARRRTGGLNGYTFGSGTRLTVV.

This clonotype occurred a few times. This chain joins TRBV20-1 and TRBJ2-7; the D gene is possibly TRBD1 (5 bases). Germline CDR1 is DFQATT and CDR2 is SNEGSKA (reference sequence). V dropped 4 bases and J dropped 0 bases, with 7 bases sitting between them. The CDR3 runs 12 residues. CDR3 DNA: TGCAGTGCTAATCAGGGCTCCTACGAGCAGTACTTC. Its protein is CSANQGSYEQYF.

CDR3: CASSLGTRIYEQYF. DNA of the CDR3: TGTGCCAGCAGCTTAGGCACGCGGATCTACGAGCAGTACTTC. This sequence joins TRBV7-2 and TRBJ2-7; no definite D call. The CDR3 has 14 residues. CDR1 SGHTA and CDR2 FQGNSA come from the germline V gene. V lost 1 base to trimming and J lost 3 bases, with 10 bases between them. Filled out from reference TRBV7-2 and TRBJ2-7, the complete variable domain reads GAGVSQSPSNKVTEKGKDVELRCDPISGHTALYWYRQSLGQGLEFLIYFQGNSAPDKSGLPSDRFSAERTGGSVSTLTIQRTQQEDSAVYLCASSLGTRIYEQYFGPGTRLTVT.

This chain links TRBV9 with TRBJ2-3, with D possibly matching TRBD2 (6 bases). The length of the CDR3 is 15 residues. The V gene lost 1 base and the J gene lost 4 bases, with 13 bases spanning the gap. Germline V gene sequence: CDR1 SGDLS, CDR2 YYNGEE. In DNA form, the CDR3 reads TGTGCCAGCAGCGTAAGTGGCGGGACGCCAGATACGCAGTATTTT. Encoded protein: CASSVSGGTPDTQYF.

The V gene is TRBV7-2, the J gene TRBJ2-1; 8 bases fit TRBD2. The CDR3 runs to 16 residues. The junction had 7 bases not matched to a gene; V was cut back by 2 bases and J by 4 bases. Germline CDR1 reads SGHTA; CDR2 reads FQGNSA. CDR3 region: CASSLRVAGSYNEQFF. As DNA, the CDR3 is TGTGCCAGCAGCTTAAGGGTAGCGGGATCATACAATGAGCAGTTCTTC.

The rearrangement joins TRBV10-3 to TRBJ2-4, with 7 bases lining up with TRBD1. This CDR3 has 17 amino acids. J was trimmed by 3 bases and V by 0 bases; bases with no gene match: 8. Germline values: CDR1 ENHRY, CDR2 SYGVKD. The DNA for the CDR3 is TGTGCCATCAGTGAGTCGTCGGAGACAGGGTACAAAAACATTCAGTACTTC. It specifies CAISESSETGYKNIQYF.

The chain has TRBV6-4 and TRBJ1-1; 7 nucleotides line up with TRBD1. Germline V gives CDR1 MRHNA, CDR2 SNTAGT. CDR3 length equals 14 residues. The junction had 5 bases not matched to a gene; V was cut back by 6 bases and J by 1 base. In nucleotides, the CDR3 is TGTGCCAGCAGACAAAGACAGGGGAACACTGAAGCTTTCTTT. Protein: CASRQRQGNTEAFF.

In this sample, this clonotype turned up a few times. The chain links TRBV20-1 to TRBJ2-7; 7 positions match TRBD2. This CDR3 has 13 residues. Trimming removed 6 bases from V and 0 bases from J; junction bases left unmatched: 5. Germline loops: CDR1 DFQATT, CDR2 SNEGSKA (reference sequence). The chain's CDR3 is CSAEAGNSYEQYF. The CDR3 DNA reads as TGCAGTGCCGAAGCGGGAAACTCCTACGAGCAGTACTTC.

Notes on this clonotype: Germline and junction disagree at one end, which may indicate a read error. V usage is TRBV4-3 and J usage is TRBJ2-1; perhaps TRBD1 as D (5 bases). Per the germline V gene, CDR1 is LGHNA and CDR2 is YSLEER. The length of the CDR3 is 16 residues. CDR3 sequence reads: CASSPSAQGSYNEKFF. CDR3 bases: TGCGCCAGCAGTCCAAGTGCCCAGGGATCCTACAATGAGAAGTTCTTC.

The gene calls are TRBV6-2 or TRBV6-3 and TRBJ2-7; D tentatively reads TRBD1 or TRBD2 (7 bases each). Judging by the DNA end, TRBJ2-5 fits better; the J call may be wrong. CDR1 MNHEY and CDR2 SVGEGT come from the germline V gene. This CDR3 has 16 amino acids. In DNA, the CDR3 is TGTGCCAGCAGTTCACCCCGACAGGGAGGGTCGGAGACCCAGTACTTC. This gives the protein CASSSPRQGGSETQYF.

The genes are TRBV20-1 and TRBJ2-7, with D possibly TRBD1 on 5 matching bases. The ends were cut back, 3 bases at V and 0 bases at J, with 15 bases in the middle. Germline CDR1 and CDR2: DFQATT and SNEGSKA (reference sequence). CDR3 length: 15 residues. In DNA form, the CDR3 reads TGCAGTGCTAGTTCGCTACAGGAGAGCTCCTACGAGCAGTACTTC. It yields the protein CSASSLQESSYEQYF.